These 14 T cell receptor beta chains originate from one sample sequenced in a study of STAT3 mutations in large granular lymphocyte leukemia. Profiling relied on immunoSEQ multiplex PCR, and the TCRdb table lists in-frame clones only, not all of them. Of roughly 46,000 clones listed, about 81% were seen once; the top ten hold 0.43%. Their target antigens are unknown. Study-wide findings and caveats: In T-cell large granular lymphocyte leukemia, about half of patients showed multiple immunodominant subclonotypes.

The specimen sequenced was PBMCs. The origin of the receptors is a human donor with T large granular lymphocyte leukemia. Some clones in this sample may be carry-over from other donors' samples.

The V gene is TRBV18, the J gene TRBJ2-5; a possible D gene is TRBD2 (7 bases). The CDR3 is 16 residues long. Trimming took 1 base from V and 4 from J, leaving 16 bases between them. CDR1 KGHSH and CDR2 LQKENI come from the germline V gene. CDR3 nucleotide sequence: TGTGCCAGCTCACCACGGTCGGGGGGCCTTGGAGAGACCCAGTACTTC. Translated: CASSPRSGGLGETQYF.

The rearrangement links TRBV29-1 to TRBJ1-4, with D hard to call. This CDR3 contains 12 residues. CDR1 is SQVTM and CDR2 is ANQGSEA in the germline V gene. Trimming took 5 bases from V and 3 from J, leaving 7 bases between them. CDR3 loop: CSVSKANEKLFF. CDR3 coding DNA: TGCAGCGTTTCCAAGGCTAATGAAAAACTGTTTTTT.

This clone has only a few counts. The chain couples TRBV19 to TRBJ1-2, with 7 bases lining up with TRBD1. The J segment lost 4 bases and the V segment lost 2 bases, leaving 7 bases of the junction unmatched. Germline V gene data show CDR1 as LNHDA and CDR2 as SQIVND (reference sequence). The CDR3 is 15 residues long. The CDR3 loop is CASSIRDSAGYGYTF. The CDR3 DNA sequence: TGTGCCAGTAGTATACGGGACAGCGCTGGCTATGGCTACACCTTC.

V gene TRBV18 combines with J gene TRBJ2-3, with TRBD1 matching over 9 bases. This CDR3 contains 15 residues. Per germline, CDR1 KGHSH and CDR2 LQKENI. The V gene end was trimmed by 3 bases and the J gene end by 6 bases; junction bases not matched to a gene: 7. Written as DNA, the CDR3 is TGTGCCAGCTCACCTTCCGGGACAGGGTGGGATACGCAGTATTTT. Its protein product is CASSPSGTGWDTQYF.

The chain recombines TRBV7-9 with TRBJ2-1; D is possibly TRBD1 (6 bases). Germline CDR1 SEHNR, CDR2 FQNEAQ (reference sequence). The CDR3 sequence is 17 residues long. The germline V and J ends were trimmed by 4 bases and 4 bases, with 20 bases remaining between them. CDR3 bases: TGTGCCAGCAGCTCTACAGGGTCCAATTCCCTATACAATGAGCAGTTCTTC. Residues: CASSSTGSNSLYNEQFF.

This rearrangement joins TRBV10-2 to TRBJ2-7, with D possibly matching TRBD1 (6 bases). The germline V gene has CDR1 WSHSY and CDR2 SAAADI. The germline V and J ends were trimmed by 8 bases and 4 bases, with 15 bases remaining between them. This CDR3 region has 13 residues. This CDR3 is CASRDTRGYEQYV. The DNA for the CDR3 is TGCGCCAGCCGGGACACGCGAGGGTACGAGCAGTACGTC.

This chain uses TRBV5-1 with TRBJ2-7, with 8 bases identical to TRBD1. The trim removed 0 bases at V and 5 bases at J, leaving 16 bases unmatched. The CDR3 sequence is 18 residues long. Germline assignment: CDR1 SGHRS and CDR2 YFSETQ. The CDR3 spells CASSLGVPQQGAADEQYF. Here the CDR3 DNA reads TGCGCCAGCAGCTTGGGGGTTCCGCAGCAGGGGGCGGCCGACGAGCAGTACTTC.

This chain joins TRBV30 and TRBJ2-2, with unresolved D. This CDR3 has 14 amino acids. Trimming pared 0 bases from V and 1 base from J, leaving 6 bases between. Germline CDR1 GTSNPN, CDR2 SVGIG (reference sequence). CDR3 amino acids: CAWSVIQNTGELFF. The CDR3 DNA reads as TGTGCCTGGAGTGTAATCCAGAACACCGGGGAGCTGTTTTTT.

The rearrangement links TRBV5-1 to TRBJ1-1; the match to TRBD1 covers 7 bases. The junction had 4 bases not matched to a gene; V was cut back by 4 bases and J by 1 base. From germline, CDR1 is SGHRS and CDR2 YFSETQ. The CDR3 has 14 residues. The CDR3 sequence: CASSGGQTNTEAFF. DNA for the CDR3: TGCGCCAGCAGCGGGGGACAGACGAACACTGAAGCTTTCTTT.

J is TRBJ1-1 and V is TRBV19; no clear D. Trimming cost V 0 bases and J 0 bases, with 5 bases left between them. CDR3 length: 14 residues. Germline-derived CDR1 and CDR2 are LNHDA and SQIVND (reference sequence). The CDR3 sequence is CASSIDQMNTEAFF. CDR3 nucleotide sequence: TGTGCCAGTAGTATAGATCAGATGAACACTGAAGCTTTCTTT.

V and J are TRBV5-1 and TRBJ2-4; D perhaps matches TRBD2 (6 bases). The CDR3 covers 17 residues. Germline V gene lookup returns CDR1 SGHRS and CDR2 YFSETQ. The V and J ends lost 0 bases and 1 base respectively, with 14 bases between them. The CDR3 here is CASSLGWGDRAKNIQYF. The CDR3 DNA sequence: TGCGCCAGCAGCTTGGGGTGGGGGGATAGGGCCAAAAACATTCAGTACTTC.

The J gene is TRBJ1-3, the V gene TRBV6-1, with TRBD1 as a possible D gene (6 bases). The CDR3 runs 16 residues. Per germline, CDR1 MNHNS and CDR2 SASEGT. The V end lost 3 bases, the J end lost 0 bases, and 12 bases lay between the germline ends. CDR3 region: CASSDYQGNSGNTIYF. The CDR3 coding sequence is TGTGCCAGCAGTGACTATCAGGGGAACTCTGGAAACACCATATATTTT.

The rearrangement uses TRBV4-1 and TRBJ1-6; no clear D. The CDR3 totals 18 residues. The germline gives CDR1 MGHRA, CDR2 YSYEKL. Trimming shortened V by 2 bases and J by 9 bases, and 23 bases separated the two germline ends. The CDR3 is CASSQPPPRGSLGSPLHF. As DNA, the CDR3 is TGCGCCAGCAGCCAACCTCCCCCCCGAGGTAGTCTTGGTTCACCCCTCCACTTT.

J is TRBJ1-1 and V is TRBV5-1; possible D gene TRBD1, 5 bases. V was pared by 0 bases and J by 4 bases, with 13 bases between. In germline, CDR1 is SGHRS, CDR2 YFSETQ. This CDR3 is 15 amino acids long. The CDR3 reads CASSLEVRGSTEAFF. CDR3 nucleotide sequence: TGCGCCAGCAGCTTGGAAGTTCGGGGGAGCACTGAAGCTTTCTTT.